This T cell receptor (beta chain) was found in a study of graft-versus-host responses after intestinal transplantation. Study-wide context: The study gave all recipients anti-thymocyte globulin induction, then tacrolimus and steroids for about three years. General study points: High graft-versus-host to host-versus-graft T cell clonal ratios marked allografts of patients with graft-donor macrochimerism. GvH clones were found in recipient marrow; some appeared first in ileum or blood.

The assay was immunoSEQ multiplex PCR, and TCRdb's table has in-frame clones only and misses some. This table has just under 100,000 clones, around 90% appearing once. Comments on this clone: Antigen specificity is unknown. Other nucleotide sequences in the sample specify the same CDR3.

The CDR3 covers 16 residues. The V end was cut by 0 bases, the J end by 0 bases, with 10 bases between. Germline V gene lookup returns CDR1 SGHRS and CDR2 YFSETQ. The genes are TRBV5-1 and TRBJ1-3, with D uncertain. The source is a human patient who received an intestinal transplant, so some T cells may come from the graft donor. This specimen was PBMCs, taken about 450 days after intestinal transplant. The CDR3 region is CASSLAPSLSGNTIYF. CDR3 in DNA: TGCGCCAGCAGCTTGGCCCCCAGCCTCTCTGGAAACACCATATATTTT.